This TCR beta chain was captured in a study of blood T cell repertoires in COVID-19. Study in general: Acute and convalescent COVID-19 specimens originated in the United States, Italy and Spain. Sample material is recorded as cDNA or gDNA derived from T cells, B-cell-depleted T cells, or PBMCs.

In the authors' workflow: Estimation of nucleated cell counts relied on the amplification of reference gene primers. Profiled with immunoSEQ multiplex PCR; TCRdb holds only in-frame clones, not every one. V, J and clone size were drawn from that table, and D and trimming were deduced from the DNA. The sample carries under 150,000 clones, 65% to 80% recorded once. V lost 6 bases, J lost 2 bases, and 5 bases stayed unmatched. CDR3 length: 15 residues. Germline lookup yields CDR1 MNHNS and CDR2 SASEGT. Sequences were obtained from peripheral blood. This chain uses TRBV6-1 with TRBJ2-5, with TRBD2 matching 11 bases. The sequence derives from a man aged 55 to 70 with acute or convalescent COVID-19. This CDR3 is CASRAGTSGQETQYF. In nucleotides, the CDR3 is TGTGCCAGCAGAGCCGGGACTAGCGGTCAAGAGACCCAGTACTTC.